One and the same sample provided the 31 T cell receptor beta chains below, sequenced in a study of CXCR3-negative and CXCR3-positive naive CD8 T cells. General observations from the study: The TRB CDR3s that CXCR3-positive naive cells carried were more hydrophobic than those of CXCR3-negative naive cells.

No antigen is known for these receptors. UMI-labeled 5' RACE yielded the TRB cDNA libraries. No DNA is given; TCRdb re-called the 5' RACE reads and lists each CDR3 protein once. This specimen shows approximately 96,000 distinct CDR3 sequences; the ten leading clones hold roughly 0.99%. Input material: naive CXCR3+ CD8+ T cells from blood. Subset indicated: CD45RO-CCR7+CD27+CD95- naive CD8+ T cells expressing CXCR3 (TNR3+). These receptors were obtained from a human donor in good health. Some clones in this sample may be carry-over from other donors' samples.

CDR3 protein: CASRGEGGVSDEQYF. The J gene is TRBJ2-7, the V gene TRBV12-3 or TRBV12-4; the D call of TRBD1 rests on TCRdb alone, since no DNA is present to check it. The CDR3 is 15 residues long.

This rearrangement joins TRBV7-3 to TRBJ2-1; the D call of TRBD1 rests on TCRdb alone, since no DNA is present to check it. This CDR3 spans 17 amino acids. From germline, CDR1 is SGHTA and CDR2 FQGTGA. The CDR3 is CASSTQPGEGPYNEQFF.

The V call is TRBV12-3 or TRBV12-4, the J call TRBJ2-5. The length of the CDR3 is 11 residues. CDR3 loop: CASGDQETQYF.

The rearrangement links TRBV19 to TRBJ1-5; TCRdb names TRBD1, which stays unverified in the absence of DNA. The CDR3 runs 13 residues. Germline CDR1 is LNHDA and CDR2 is SQIVND (reference sequence). The CDR3 region is CASIGGWNQPQHF.

The chain uses TRBV6-6 and TRBJ1-4; the D gene TCRdb calls, TRBD1, cannot be checked with no DNA. CDR3 size: 14 residues. Germline values: CDR1 MNHNY, CDR2 SVGAGI (reference sequence). The CDR3 sequence is CASRPPGAGEKLFF.

This sequence joins TRBV5-1 and TRBJ2-1. The CDR3 runs 16 residues. Germline V gene sequence: CDR1 SGHRS, CDR2 YFSETQ. The CDR3 sequence: CASSYRARSSYNEQFF.

The chain joins TRBV28 to TRBJ1-4; TCRdb returns TRBD1, unconfirmable since there is no DNA. The CDR3 is made up of 15 amino acids. CDR1 and CDR2 from the germline V gene are MDHEN and SYDVKM. The CDR3 protein is CASSLSWGSQEKLFF.

The chain couples TRBV4-1 to TRBJ2-7; as DNA is missing, the TRBD1 call by TCRdb cannot be tested. CDR1 is MGHRA and CDR2 is YSYEKL in the germline V gene. The CDR3 covers 14 residues. The CDR3 reads CASSPPGVSYEQYF.

V gene TRBV7-8 combines with J gene TRBJ2-2; checking the TCRdb D call of TRBD1 is not possible without DNA. Germline CDR1 and CDR2: SGHVS and FQNEAQ. This CDR3 has 17 amino acids. CDR3 amino acids: CASSLDGRQGRTGELFF.

The CDR3 sequence: CSVNGQGSGQPQHF. The V call is TRBV29-1, the J call TRBJ1-5; TCRdb lists TRBD1, though no DNA is available to test this call. Germline V lookup: CDR1 SQVTM, CDR2 ANQGSEA. This CDR3 is built from 14 residues. Full variable domain (rest looked up from reference TRBV29-1 and TRBJ1-5): SAVISQKPSRDICQRGTSLTIQCQVDSQVTMMFWYRQQPGQSLTLIATANQGSEATYESGFVIDKFPISRPNLTFSTLTVSNMSPEDSSIYLCSVNGQGSGQPQHFGDGTRLSIL.

This chain links TRBV4-3 with TRBJ1-3; TCRdb's assignment of TRBD1 cannot be checked, as there is no DNA. Germline V gene sequence: CDR1 LGHNA, CDR2 YSLEER. The CDR3 sequence is 15 residues long. The CDR3 loop reads CASSRGSGSGNTIYF.

The genes are TRBV6-2 or TRBV6-3 and TRBJ2-5; no DNA is available, so the TRBD2 call from TCRdb remains unchecked. This CDR3 comprises 16 residues. Per germline, CDR1 MNHEY and CDR2 SVGEGT. CDR3 protein: CASSYSGLAVGETQYF.

The chain combines TRBV19 with TRBJ1-6; TCRdb indicates TRBD1, and absent DNA this call remains unverified. Germline V gene sequence: CDR1 LNHDA, CDR2 SQIVND (reference sequence). The CDR3 contains 14 residues. CDR3 residues: CASSMETGISPLHF.

The CDR3 is CSVDLVLNNEQFF. The chain joins TRBV29-1 to TRBJ2-1. Germline loops: CDR1 SQVTM, CDR2 ANQGSEA. CDR3 length equals 13 residues.

V gene TRBV20-1 combines with J gene TRBJ2-5. Germline assignment: CDR1 DFQATT and CDR2 SNEGSKA (reference sequence). The CDR3 runs 13 residues. Here the CDR3 reads CSARSRSSETQYF.

The chain recombines TRBV12-3 or TRBV12-4 with TRBJ2-1; without DNA, the TCRdb call of TRBD2 cannot be checked. This CDR3 spans 15 amino acids. This CDR3 reads CASRSRDSSYNEQFF.

The chain joins TRBV7-6 to TRBJ2-1; there is no DNA to check the TCRdb D call of TRBD2. Per germline, CDR1 SGHVS and CDR2 FNYEAQ. The CDR3 has 16 amino acids. CDR3 residues: CASSWNTGGRYNEQFF.

This sequence joins TRBV27 and TRBJ1-4. The germline gives CDR1 MNHEY, CDR2 SMNVEV (reference sequence). This CDR3 spans 13 amino acids. The CDR3 loop is CASSSNSENTLFF.

The genes are TRBV20-1 and TRBJ1-5. Germline values: CDR1 DFQATT, CDR2 SNEGSKA (reference sequence). This CDR3 comprises 12 residues. The CDR3 sequence is CSAREWGQPQHF.

The gene calls are TRBV7-8 and TRBJ1-1. Germline V gene data show CDR1 as SGHVS and CDR2 as FQNEAQ. CDR3 length: 16 residues. CDR3: CASSPPSGDLHTEAFF.

The rearrangement links TRBV4-2 to TRBJ2-1; without DNA, the TCRdb call of TRBD1 cannot be checked. CDR3 length: 13 residues. Germline CDR1 is LGHNA and CDR2 is YNFKEQ. Here the CDR3 reads CASSPLGENEQFF.

The chain couples TRBV7-3 to TRBJ2-3. The germline V gene encodes CDR1 SGHTA and CDR2 FQGTGA. The CDR3 is made up of 14 amino acids. CDR3 amino acids: CASSLTGSTDTQYF.

This chain connects TRBV12-3 or TRBV12-4 to TRBJ2-3; TCRdb's D call of TRBD2 is untestable without DNA. The CDR3 has 16 residues. CDR3 protein: CASSLGLAGRTDTQYF.

The chain uses TRBV29-1 and TRBJ2-2. Germline assignment: CDR1 SQVTM and CDR2 ANQGSEA. The CDR3 is made up of 12 amino acids. The CDR3: CSADEQTGELFF.

J is TRBJ1-3 and V is TRBV7-6. Germline V CDR1 and CDR2: SGHVS, FNYEAQ. The length of the CDR3 is 17 residues. The chain's CDR3 is CASSLTRHPSSGNTIYF.

The J gene is TRBJ2-3, the V gene TRBV7-9; with no DNA, the TCRdb D assignment of TRBD1 cannot be verified. Germline CDR1 is SEHNR and CDR2 is FQNEAQ (reference sequence). The CDR3 has 16 residues. CDR3 loop: CASSTRGGGLTDTQYF.

The chain joins TRBV6-6 to TRBJ2-7; without DNA, the TCRdb call of TRBD1 cannot be checked. The CDR3 is made up of 15 amino acids. In germline, CDR1 is MNHNY, CDR2 SVGAGI (reference sequence). Here the CDR3 reads CASSNPGTGSYEQYF.

The chain carries TRBV7-8 and TRBJ1-3. CDR3 length: 18 amino acids. CDR1 and CDR2 from the germline V gene are SGHVS and FQNEAQ. The CDR3 region is CASSLEWQALGSGNTIYF.

The chain uses TRBV5-1 and TRBJ2-2; there is no DNA to check the TCRdb D call of TRBD2. Germline assignment: CDR1 SGHRS and CDR2 YFSETQ. The CDR3 sequence is 16 residues long. The chain's CDR3 is CASSLSTSGAGGELFF.

The chain is built from TRBV7-6 and TRBJ2-1. The CDR3 length is 11 residues. Germline-derived CDR1 and CDR2 are SGHVS and FNYEAQ. CDR3 region: CASSLDNEQFF.

V and J are TRBV29-1 and TRBJ2-7. CDR1 SQVTM and CDR2 ANQGSEA come from the germline V gene. The CDR3 loop spans 12 amino acids. The CDR3 reads CSVAGGTYEQYF.